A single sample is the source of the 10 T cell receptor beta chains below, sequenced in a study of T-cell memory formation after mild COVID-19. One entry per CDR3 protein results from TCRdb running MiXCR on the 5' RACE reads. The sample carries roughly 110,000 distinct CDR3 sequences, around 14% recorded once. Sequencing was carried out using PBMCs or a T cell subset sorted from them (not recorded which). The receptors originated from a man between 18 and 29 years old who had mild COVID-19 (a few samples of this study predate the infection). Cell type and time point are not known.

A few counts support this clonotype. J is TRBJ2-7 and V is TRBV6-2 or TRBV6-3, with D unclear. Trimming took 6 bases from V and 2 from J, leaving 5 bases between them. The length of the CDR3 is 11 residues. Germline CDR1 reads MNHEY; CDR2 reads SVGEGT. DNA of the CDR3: TGTGCCAGCAGATCTGCCTACGAGCAGTACTTC. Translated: CASRSAYEQYF.

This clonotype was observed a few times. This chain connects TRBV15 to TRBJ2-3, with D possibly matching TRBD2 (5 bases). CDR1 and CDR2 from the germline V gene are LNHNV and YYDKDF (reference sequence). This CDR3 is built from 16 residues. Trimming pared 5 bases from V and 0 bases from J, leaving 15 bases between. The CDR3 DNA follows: TGTGCCACCAGCTCCCCCCGGGAAACTAGCACAGATACGCAGTATTTT. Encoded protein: CATSSPRETSTDTQYF.

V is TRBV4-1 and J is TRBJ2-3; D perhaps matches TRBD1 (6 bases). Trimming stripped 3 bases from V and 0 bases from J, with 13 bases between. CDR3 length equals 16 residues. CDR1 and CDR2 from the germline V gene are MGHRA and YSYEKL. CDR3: CASSQVQGSSTDTQYF. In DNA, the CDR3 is TGCGCCAGCAGCCAGGTTCAGGGGTCTAGCACAGATACGCAGTATTTT.

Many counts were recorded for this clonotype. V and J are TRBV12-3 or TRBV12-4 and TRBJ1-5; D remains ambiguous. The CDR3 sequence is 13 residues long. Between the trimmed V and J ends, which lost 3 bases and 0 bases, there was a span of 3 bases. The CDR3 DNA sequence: TGTGCCAGCAGTTTTAATAGCAATCAGCCCCAGCATTTT. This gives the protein CASSFNSNQPQHF.

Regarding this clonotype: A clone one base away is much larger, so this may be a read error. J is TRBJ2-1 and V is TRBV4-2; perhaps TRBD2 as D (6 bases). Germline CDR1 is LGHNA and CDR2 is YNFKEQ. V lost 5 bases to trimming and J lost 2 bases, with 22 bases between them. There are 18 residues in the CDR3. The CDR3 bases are TGTGCCAGCAGCAAAAGATACGGACTAAGCGGAGCCTACAATGAGCAGTTCTTC. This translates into CASSKRYGLSGAYNEQFF.

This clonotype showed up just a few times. This CDR3 reads CASSYYLPGQAEKLFF. The CDR3 bases are TGTGCCAGCAGTTACTACCTCCCGGGACAGGCGGAAAAACTGTTTTTT. The chain uses TRBV6-2 or TRBV6-3 and TRBJ1-4; TRBD1 matches 8 bases. J was trimmed by 8 bases and V by 1 base; bases with no gene match: 9. Germline V gene sequence: CDR1 MNHEY, CDR2 SVGEGT. The CDR3 sequence is 16 residues long.

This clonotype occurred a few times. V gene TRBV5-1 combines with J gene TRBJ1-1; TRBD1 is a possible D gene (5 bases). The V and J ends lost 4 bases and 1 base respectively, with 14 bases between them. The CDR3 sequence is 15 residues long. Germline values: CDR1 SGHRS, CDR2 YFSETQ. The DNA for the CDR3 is TGCGCCAGCAGCATGGGACGGGGACGGAACACTGAAGCTTTCTTT. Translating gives CASSMGRGRNTEAFF.

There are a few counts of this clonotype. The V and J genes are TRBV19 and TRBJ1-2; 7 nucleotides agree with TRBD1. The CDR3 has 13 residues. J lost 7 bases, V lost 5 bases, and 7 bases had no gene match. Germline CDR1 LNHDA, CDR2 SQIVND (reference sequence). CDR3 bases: TGTGCCAGTAGTTCTACAGGGGCGGTTGGCTACACCTTC. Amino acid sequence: CASSSTGAVGYTF. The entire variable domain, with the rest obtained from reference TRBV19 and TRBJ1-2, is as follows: DGGITQSPKYLFRKEGQNVTLSCEQNLNHDAMYWYRQDPGQGLRLIYYSQIVNDFQKGDIAEGYSVSREKKESFPLTVTSAQKNPTAFYLCASSSTGAVGYTFGSGTRLTVV.

The CDR3, as DNA: TGTGCCAGCAGTTACCCGGCCTTCTCAGGGGCTCGAGGAGGTACTGAAGCTTTCTTT. Translating it yields CASSYPAFSGARGGTEAFF. V and J are TRBV6-6 and TRBJ1-1; D is perhaps TRBD1 (6 bases). The CDR3 has 19 residues. CDR1 and CDR2 from the germline V gene are MNHNY and SVGAGI (reference sequence). V was pared by 2 bases and J by 5 bases, with 27 bases between.

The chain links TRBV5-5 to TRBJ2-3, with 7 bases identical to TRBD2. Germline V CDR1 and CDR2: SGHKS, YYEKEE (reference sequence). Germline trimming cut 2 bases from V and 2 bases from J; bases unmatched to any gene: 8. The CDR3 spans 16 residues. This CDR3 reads CASSFRGRDYTDTQYF. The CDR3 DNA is TGTGCCAGCAGCTTTAGGGGTCGGGACTACACAGATACGCAGTATTTT. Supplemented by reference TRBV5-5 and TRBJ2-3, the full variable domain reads DAGVTQSPTHLIKTRGQQVTLRCSPISGHKSVSWYQQVLGQGPQFIFQYYEKEERGRGNFPDRFSARQFPNYSSELNVNALLLGDSALYLCASSFRGRDYTDTQYFGPGTRLTVL.